Here is one TCR beta chain with its context. V lost 0 bases and J 3 bases, leaving 13 bases between the germline ends. Germline values: CDR1 SGHKS, CDR2 YYEKEE (reference sequence). The CDR3 has 16 amino acids. This entry is derived from a study of blood T cell repertoires in COVID-19. Overall study context: Some COVID-19 samples were acute and others convalescent; all came from the United States, Italy and Spain. Nucleic acid was either cDNA or gDNA, and it came from T cells, B-cell-depleted T cells, or PBMCs.

As processed by the authors: From reference gene primer amplification, estimates of nucleated cell counts were derived. Data came from immunoSEQ multiplex PCR; TCRdb stores just in-frame clones and leaves some out. Clonal size and the V and J genes are those of that table, whereas D and trimming came from the DNA. The sample lists 85,000 to 130,000 clones, 91% occurring once. This clonotype was obtained from a human donor in a cohort sampled during active COVID-19. Input material: peripheral blood. The chain couples TRBV5-5 to TRBJ2-1; possibly TRBD2 for D (6 bases). CDR3 nucleotide sequence: TGTGCCAGCAGCTTGGTTAGCGGAAATCTCTACAATGAGCAGTTCTTC. As protein: CASSLVSGNLYNEQFF.